The 6 T cell receptor beta chains below all came from one sample that was sequenced in a study of T cells in women clearing cervical HPV infection. Method: immunoSEQ multiplex PCR; TCRdb's copy keeps in-frame clones and lacks some. Its clone listing holds about 37,000 clones. The sequencing input was blood buffy coat. These receptors came from a woman between 18 and 75 years old with a cervical HPV16 infection that either progressed to CIN3+ or cleared (not recorded which).

About this clone: Coverage ceases 3 residues before the CDR3 finishes, and the germline J gene fills in the end. The gene calls are TRBV5-1 and TRBJ2-3; D is possibly TRBD2 (5 bases). Trimming pared 4 bases from V and 0 bases from J, leaving 9 bases between. Germline V gives CDR1 SGHRS, CDR2 YFSETQ. The CDR3 totals 14 residues. The CDR3 bases that were read are TGCGCCAGCAGCGGACTGATTAGCACAGATACG. The encoded protein is CASSGLISTDT. The whole CDR3 protein reads CASSGLISTDTQYF.

Of note for this clone: The CDR3 goes on 3 residues after the read ends, and that part is filled in from the germline J gene. This rearrangement joins TRBV19 to TRBJ1-4, with D possibly being TRBD1 (5 bases). This CDR3 has 14 residues. Germline values: CDR1 LNHDA, CDR2 SQIVND (reference sequence). The CDR3 here is CASSSGASNSPLFF. CDR3 DNA (partial): TGTGCCAGTAGTAGTGGGGCCTCCAATTCACCA.

A note on this clone: The CDR3 extends 3 residues past the end of the read, so its final part is completed from the germline J gene. This specimen includes other DNA sequences encoding the same CDR3. The chain couples TRBV7-3 to TRBJ2-3; 9 positions match TRBD2. Per germline, CDR1 SGHTA and CDR2 FQGTGA. Germline trimming cut 6 bases from V and 6 bases from J; bases unmatched to any gene: 10. This CDR3 is built from 15 residues. CDR3 DNA, as far as it was read: TGTGCCAGCAGTCCCGGCGGGGGGGCAAGGGATACG. Protein sequence: CASSPGGGARDT. The CDR3 in its entirety is CASSPGGGARDTQYF.

Points on this clone: The CDR3 goes on 3 residues after the read ends, and that part is filled in from the germline J gene. The chain carries TRBV14 and TRBJ2-7, with 7 nucleotides matching TRBD2. The CDR3 loop spans 15 amino acids. Losses at the gene ends were 2 bases for V and 1 base for J; bases not matched to a gene: 5. Per the germline V gene, CDR1 is SGHDN and CDR2 is FVKESK. CDR3: CASSQYSGRSYEQYF. The part of the CDR3 DNA that was read is TGTGCCAGCAGCCAATATAGCGGGCGGTCCTACGAG. The variable domain in full, with the rest retrieved from reference TRBV14 and TRBJ2-7, is EAGVTQFPSHSVIEKGQTVTLRCDPISGHDNLYWYRRVMGKEIKFLLHFVKESKQDESGMPNNRFLAERTGGTYSTLKVQPAELEDSGVYFCASSQYSGRSYEQYFGPGTRLTVT.

With regard to this clone: Read coverage stops 3 residues before the CDR3 terminus; the germline J gene supplies the remainder. This sequence joins TRBV30 and TRBJ2-3; 10 nucleotides match TRBD1. CDR3 length: 15 residues. Germline V CDR1 and CDR2: GTSNPN, SVGIG (reference sequence). CDR3 sequence: CAWNSGQGFQETQYF. The DNA read from the CDR3 is TGTGCCTGGAACTCGGGACAGGGGTTCCAAGAGACG.

With respect to this clone: Sequencing ends 3 residues short of the CDR3 end; the germline J gene provides the rest. The V gene is TRBV6-1, the J gene TRBJ1-1; a weak D match, TRBD1 (6 bases). This CDR3 is built from 14 residues. In germline, CDR1 is MNHNS, CDR2 SASEGT. Deletions cut 4 bases from V and 4 bases from J, with 13 bases between. CDR3 in amino acids: CASSGGRTATEAFF. The sequenced part of the CDR3 DNA is TGTGCCAGCAGTGGAGGTAGGACAGCCACTGAA.